This T cell receptor (beta chain) was identified during a study of T cells in Graves' hyperthyroidism and ophthalmopathy. Study-level information: Peripheral blood sampling occurred at initial diagnosis, before any treatment. Study-wide results and limits: Ophthalmopathy, which appeared later, was predicted by the model a median around 6 months before onset. Blood held most thyroid clonotypes expanded above 0.001 frequency.

In this sample, this clonotype turned up a few times. Its specificity is unknown. Researchers amplified the TCR beta CDR3 regions from RNA transcripts. First-round RT-PCR of the TCR CDR3 relied on the HTBI primer set. Via MiXCR, TCRdb re-called the multiplex PCR reads, giving one row per CDR3 protein. The sample holds approximately 300,000 distinct CDR3 sequences; approximately 15% are singletons and the top ten take around 58%. Exclusion of patients followed from uncontrolled infection, other autoimmune disease, pregnancy or lactation. The CDR3 consists of 20 residues. V lost 0 bases and J lost 1; bases outside the gene matches: 10. Germline V gene sequence: CDR1 MNHNY, CDR2 SVGAGI (reference sequence).

The material sequenced was blood. The clonotype comes from a woman in her sixties with Graves' ophthalmopathy. The chain employs TRBV6-6 and TRBJ2-3, with 13 bases matching TRBD2. DNA of the CDR3: TGTGCCAGCAGTTACTCCTTGACTAGCGGGAGGACTTTTCGCACAGATACGCAGTATTTT. Translating gives CASSYSLTSGRTFRTDTQYF.